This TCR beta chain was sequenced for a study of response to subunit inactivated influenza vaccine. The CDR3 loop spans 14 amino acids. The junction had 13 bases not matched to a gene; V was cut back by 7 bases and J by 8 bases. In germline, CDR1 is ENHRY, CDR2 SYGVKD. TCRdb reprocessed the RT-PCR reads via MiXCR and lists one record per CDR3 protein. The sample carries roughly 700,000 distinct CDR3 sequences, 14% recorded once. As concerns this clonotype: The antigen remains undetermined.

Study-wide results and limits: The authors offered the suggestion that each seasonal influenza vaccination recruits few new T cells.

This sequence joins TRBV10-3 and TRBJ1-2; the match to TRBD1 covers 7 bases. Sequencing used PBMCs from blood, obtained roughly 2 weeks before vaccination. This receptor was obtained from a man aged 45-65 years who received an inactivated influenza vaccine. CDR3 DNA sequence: TGTGCCATCATGCCAGACAGGGAGGGAGGCGGCTACACCTTC. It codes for CAIMPDREGGGYTF.